The 17 T cell receptor beta chains in this list originate from one sample, sequenced in a study of T-cell reconstitution after alpha-beta-depleted transplantation in children. Construction of the TCRbeta library involved unique molecular identifiers. TCRdb re-called the PCR reads through MiXCR, storing one row per CDR3 protein. The sample includes roughly 100,000 distinct CDR3 sequences, 8% to 9% of them seen just once. The sample consisted of PBMCs from the stem cell graft donor, taken from the stem cell graft. These receptor sequences come from a human donor who donated a stem cell graft to a child with congenital amegakaryocytic thrombocytopenia.

This clonotype was counted many times. This chain uses TRBV9 with TRBJ2-5; no reliable D call. The CDR3 is 13 residues long. Germline V gene data show CDR1 as SGDLS and CDR2 as YYNGEE. V shed 5 bases and J shed 2 bases, with 10 bases lying between them. DNA of the CDR3: TGTGCCAGCAGGCGGACGGCTCAAGAGACCCAGTACTTC. Translating it yields CASRRTAQETQYF.

In its sample, this clonotype was seen many times. This chain links TRBV5-1 with TRBJ2-5; D call uncertain. Germline lookup yields CDR1 SGHRS and CDR2 YFSETQ. The V end lost 2 bases, the J end lost 5 bases, and 7 bases lay between the germline ends. This CDR3 is 12 amino acids long. The CDR3, as DNA: TGCGCCAGCAGCTTCTCAACGGAGACCCAGTACTTC. This gives the protein CASSFSTETQYF.

This clonotype was recorded at least ten times. J is TRBJ1-2 and V is TRBV7-2, with D possibly matching TRBD1 (6 bases). The CDR3 totals 13 residues. In germline, CDR1 is SGHTA, CDR2 FQGNSA. With 5 bases removed from V and 8 bases from J, the gap between germline ends came to 15 bases. CDR3 sequence (DNA): TGTGCCAGCAGCCCCGAGCCCGGGGGCGGCTACACCTTC. This codes for CASSPEPGGGYTF.

This clonotype was picked up many times. The chain carries TRBV28 and TRBJ1-6; D unresolved. Germline V gene lookup returns CDR1 MDHEN and CDR2 SYDVKM. The CDR3 sequence is 15 residues long. V was clipped by 8 bases and J by 5 bases, with 16 bases between them. CDR3 bases: TGTGCCAGCTCCACTACAAGCTTCAATAATTCACCCCTCCACTTT. Translating gives CASSTTSFNNSPLHF.

This clonotype was observed at least ten times. The V and J genes are TRBV20-1 and TRBJ2-1; TRBD2 is a possible D gene (7 bases). The germline V gene has CDR1 DFQATT and CDR2 SNEGSKA (reference sequence). There are 15 residues in the CDR3. V lost 5 bases to trimming and J lost 0 bases, with 14 bases between them. DNA of the CDR3: TGCAGTGCTCGGGGGGCGGCTAGCTCCTACAATGAGCAGTTCTTC. As protein: CSARGAASSYNEQFF.

V gene TRBV28 combines with J gene TRBJ1-6, with D possibly matching TRBD1 (5 bases). The CDR3 is made up of 16 amino acids. V lost 3 bases and J 5 bases, leaving 14 bases between the germline ends. Per the germline V gene, CDR1 is MDHEN and CDR2 is SYDVKM. The chain's CDR3 is CASSLGSGADNSPLHF. DNA of the CDR3: TGTGCCAGCAGTTTGGGATCTGGGGCCGATAATTCACCCCTCCACTTT.

This clonotype has at least ten counts. The chain carries TRBV29-1 and TRBJ1-2; weak D call: TRBD1 (5 bases). The germline V gene has CDR1 SQVTM and CDR2 ANQGSEA. V was shortened by 4 bases and J by 0 bases, with 6 bases between the two germline ends. The CDR3 is made up of 12 amino acids. CDR3 residues: CSVGQTNYGYTF. The CDR3 nucleotides read TGCAGCGTTGGACAGACTAACTATGGCTACACCTTC. The full variable domain, in which reference TRBV29-1 and TRBJ1-2 provide the parts outside the CDR3, is SAVISQKPSRDICQRGTSLTIQCQVDSQVTMMFWYRQQPGQSLTLIATANQGSEATYESGFVIDKFPISRPNLTFSTLTVSNMSPEDSSIYLCSVGQTNYGYTFGSGTRLTVV.

This chain joins TRBV5-1 and TRBJ2-7; possibly TRBD2 for D (5 bases). V lost 0 bases, J lost 3 bases, and 10 bases lay in between. The CDR3 has 14 residues. Germline CDR1 and CDR2: SGHRS and YFSETQ. The CDR3: CASSLDGGFYEQYF. The CDR3 nucleotides read TGCGCCAGCAGCTTGGACGGCGGGTTCTACGAGCAGTACTTC.

This clonotype was seen a handful of times. J is TRBJ1-1 and V is TRBV12-3 or TRBV12-4; TRBD1 aligns across 10 bases. The trim removed 6 bases at V and 11 bases at J, leaving 9 bases unmatched. The CDR3 is 13 amino acids. The CDR3 spells CASSPDRGLWAFF. CDR3 coding DNA: TGTGCCAGCAGCCCTGACAGGGGGCTTTGGGCTTTCTTT.

The V call is TRBV21-1, the J call TRBJ1-1; TRBD1, the table's D call, lacks a check against the DNA. TRBV21-1 is a known pseudogene. This CDR3 spans 18 amino acids. CDR3 in amino acids: CASSKVFLAGWVDTEAFF. The CDR3 region has the DNA TGTGCCAGCAGCAAAGTGTTTCTGGCAGGGTGGGTAGACACTGAAGCTTTCTTT.

About this clonotype itself: Being one base from a much bigger clone, this may be a read error. This chain connects TRBV5-6 to TRBJ2-7, with 7 bases that match TRBD1. Looked up from germline, CDR1 is SGHDT and CDR2 is YYEEEE. Trimming took 4 bases from V and 3 from J; bases not matched to a gene: 4. CDR3 length equals 13 residues. The CDR3 DNA reads as TGTGCCAGCAGCCTCGGGACAGACTACGAGCAGTACTTC. It codes for CASSLGTDYEQYF.

Concerning this clonotype: Being one base from a much bigger clone, this may be a read error. This rearrangement joins TRBV27 to TRBJ2-7; D not resolved. The V gene lost 6 bases and the J gene lost 3 bases, with 12 bases spanning the gap. Germline CDR1 MNHEY, CDR2 SMNVEV (reference sequence). The CDR3 runs 13 residues. This CDR3 reads CASSSGCLYEQYF. CDR3 coding DNA: TGTGCCAGCAGCTCGGGTTGTCTCTACGAGCAGTACTTC.

This clonotype has ten or more counts. CDR3 region: CSAGQGDQPQHF. The CDR3 nucleotides read TGCAGCGCCGGACAGGGTGATCAGCCCCAGCATTTT. The gene calls are TRBV29-1 and TRBJ1-5, with TRBD1 identical over 8 bases. CDR1 and CDR2 (germline): SQVTM, ANQGSEA. The V and J ends lost 7 bases and 5 bases, in that order; junction bases with no gene match: 4. The CDR3 has 12 amino acids.

This clonotype has a count of ten or more. This rearrangement joins TRBV9 to TRBJ2-1; D perhaps matches TRBD2 (5 bases). The CDR3 contains 12 residues. Germline loops: CDR1 SGDLS, CDR2 YYNGEE. The V gene lost 3 bases and the J gene lost 5 bases, with 6 bases spanning the gap. The CDR3 region has the DNA TGTGCCAGCAGCGGACTACACAATGAGCAGTTCTTC. Protein: CASSGLHNEQFF.

In this sample, this clonotype turned up many times. The CDR3 protein is CASSYNVGNTIYF. The CDR3 DNA is TGTGCCAGCAGCTACAACGTCGGAAACACCATATATTTT. V gene TRBV9 combines with J gene TRBJ1-3; D remains unclear. Trimming stripped 4 bases from V and 4 bases from J, with 9 bases between. This CDR3 contains 13 residues. Germline CDR1 reads SGDLS; CDR2 reads YYNGEE.

In its sample, this clonotype was seen many times. The chain combines TRBV11-1 with TRBJ2-1; no definite D call. Deletions cut 1 base from V and 8 bases from J, with 6 bases between. The germline V gene encodes CDR1 SGHAT and CDR2 FQDESV (reference sequence). The CDR3 covers 12 residues. CDR3 sequence: CASSLVFHEQFF. The CDR3 coding sequence is TGTGCCAGCAGCTTAGTATTCCATGAGCAGTTCTTC. The complete variable domain, with remaining parts taken from reference TRBV11-1 and TRBJ2-1, reads EAEVAQSPRYKITEKSQAVAFWCDPISGHATLYWYRQILGQGPELLVQFQDESVVDDSQLPKDRFSAERLKGVDSTLKIQPAELGDSAMYLCASSLVFHEQFFGPGTRLTVL.

This clonotype was recorded at least ten times. V gene TRBV28 combines with J gene TRBJ2-5; TRBD2 might be the D (5 bases). This CDR3 is 18 amino acids long. Germline V gene lookup returns CDR1 MDHEN and CDR2 SYDVKM. V lost 3 bases and J lost 2, with 22 bases in between. The CDR3 DNA reads TGTGCCAGCAGTTTGTTTGTTACCGCAACGGGGAAACAAGAGACCCAGTACTTC. Translation gives CASSLFVTATGKQETQYF.